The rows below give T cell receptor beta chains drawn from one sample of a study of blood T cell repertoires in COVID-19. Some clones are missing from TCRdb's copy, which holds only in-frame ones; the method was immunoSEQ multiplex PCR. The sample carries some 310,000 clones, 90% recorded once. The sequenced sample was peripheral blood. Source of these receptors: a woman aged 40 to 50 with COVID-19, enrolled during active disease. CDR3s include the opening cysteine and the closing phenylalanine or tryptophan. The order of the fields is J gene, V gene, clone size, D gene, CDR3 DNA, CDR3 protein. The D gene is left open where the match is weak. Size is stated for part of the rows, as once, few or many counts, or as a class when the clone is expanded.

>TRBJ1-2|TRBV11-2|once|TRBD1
TGTGCCAGCAGCCAAGGACAGGGGGCAAACTATGGCTACACCTTC
CASSQGQGANYGYTF
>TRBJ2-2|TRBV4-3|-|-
TGCGCCAGCAGCCAAAAAGCCGGGACATGGCACACCGGGGAGCTGTTTTTT
CASSQKAGTWHTGELFF
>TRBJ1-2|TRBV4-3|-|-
TGCGCCAGCAGCCAAGGCCTTGAGGCGGTTTTCGGTGGCTACACCTTC
CASSQGLEAVFGGYTF
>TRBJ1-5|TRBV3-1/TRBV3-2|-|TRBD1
TGTGCCAGCAGCCAAGCGGCACAGGGGCATCAGCCCCAGCATTTT
CASSQAAQGHQPQHF
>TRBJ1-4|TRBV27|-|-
TGTGCCAGCAGTCGGGCCCCGAATCGAGGAGGAACTAATGAAAAACTGTTTTTT
CASSRAPNRGGTNEKLFF
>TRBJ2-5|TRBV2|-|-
TGTGCCAGCAGCTATCAGGGGGGCCAAGAGACCCAGTACTTC
CASSYQGGQETQYF
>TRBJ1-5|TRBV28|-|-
TGTGCCAGCAGCCTAGCTTTGTATCAGCCCCAGCATTTT
CASSLALYQPQHF
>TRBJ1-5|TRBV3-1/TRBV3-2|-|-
TGTGCCAGCAGCCAAGATCTTGGAGGGTATCAGCCCCAGCATTTT
CASSQDLGGYQPQHF
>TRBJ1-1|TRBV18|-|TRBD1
TGTGCCAGCTCCCCCAAGACAGGGACTGAAGCTTTCTTT
CASSPKTGTEAFF
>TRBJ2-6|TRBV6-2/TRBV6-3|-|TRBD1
TGTGCCAGCAGCCCAGGGGGTGGGGCCAACGTCCTGACTTTC
CASSPGGGANVLTF
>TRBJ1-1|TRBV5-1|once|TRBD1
TGCGCCAGCAGCGCCTCGGACAGGACGATACACACTGAAGCTTTCTTT
CASSASDRTIHTEAFF
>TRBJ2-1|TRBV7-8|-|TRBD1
TGTGCCAGCCGAAGCGGCGGGACAGGGTCCTCCAATGAGCAGTTCTTC
CASRSGGTGSSNEQFF
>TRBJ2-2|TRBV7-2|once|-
TGTGCCAGCAGCTTTTTTCGTGCCAGCGATCGAACTGGGGAGCTGTTTTTT
CASSFFRASDRTGELFF
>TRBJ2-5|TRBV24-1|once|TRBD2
TGTGCCACCAGTGATCCTCGCGGGGAGGGAGAGACCCAGTACTTC
CATSDPRGEGETQYF
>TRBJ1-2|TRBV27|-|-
TGTGCCAGCAGTTTAACACATACAGGGATCTATGGCTACACCTTC
CASSLTHTGIYGYTF
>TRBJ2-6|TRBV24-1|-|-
TGTGCCACCAGTGATTTGCGTAGTGGGGCCAACGTCCTGACTTTC
CATSDLRSGANVLTF
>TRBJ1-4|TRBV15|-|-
TGTGCCACCAGCAGAGATCCCGAGAATGAAAAACTGTTTTTT
CATSRDPENEKLFF
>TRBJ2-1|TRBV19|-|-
TGTGCCAGTAGTATCGGGTGGGAGCCCCCTTATGGGCAGTTCTTC
CASSIGWEPPYGQFF